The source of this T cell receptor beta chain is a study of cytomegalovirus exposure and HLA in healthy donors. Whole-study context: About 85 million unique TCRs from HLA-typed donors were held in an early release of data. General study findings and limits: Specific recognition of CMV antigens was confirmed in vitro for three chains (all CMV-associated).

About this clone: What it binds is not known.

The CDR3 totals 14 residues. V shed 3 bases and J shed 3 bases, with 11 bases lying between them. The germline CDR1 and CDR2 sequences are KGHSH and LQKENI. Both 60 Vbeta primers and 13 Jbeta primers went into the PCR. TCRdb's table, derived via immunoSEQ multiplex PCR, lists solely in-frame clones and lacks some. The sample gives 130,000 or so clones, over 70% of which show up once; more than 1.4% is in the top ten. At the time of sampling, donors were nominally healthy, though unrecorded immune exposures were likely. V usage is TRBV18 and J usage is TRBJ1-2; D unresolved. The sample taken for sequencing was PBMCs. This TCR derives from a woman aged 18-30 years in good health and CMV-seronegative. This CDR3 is CASSPAGRDYGYTF. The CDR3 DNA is TGTGCCAGCTCACCCGCGGGGAGGGACTATGGCTACACCTTC.